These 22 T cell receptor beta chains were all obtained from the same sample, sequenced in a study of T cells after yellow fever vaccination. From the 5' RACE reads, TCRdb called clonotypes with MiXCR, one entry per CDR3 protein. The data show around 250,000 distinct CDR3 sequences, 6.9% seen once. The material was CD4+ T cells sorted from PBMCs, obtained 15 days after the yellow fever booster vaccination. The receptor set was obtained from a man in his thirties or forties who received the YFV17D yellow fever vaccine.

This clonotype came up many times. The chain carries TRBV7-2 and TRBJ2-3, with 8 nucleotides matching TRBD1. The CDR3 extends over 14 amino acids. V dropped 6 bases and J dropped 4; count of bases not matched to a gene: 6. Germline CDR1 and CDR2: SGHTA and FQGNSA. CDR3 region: CASRFQGAADTQYF. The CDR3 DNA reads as TGTGCCAGCAGGTTCCAGGGGGCGGCAGATACGCAGTATTTT.

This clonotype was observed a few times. The CDR3 coding sequence is TGTGCCAGCACCGTGCAACTAGCGGGAGGCGAGCAGTACTTC. Protein: CASTVQLAGGEQYF. The chain employs TRBV2 and TRBJ2-7; 12 nucleotides align to TRBD2. J gave up 6 bases and V 7 bases, and 7 bases lay outside the gene matches. Germline V lookup: CDR1 SNHLY, CDR2 FYNNEI. The CDR3 totals 14 residues.

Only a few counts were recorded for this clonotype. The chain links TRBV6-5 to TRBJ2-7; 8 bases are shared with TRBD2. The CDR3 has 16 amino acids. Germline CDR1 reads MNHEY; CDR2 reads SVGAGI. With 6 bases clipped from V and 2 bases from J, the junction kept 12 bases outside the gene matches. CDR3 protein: CASRPGGVQHTYEQYF. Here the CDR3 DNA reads TGTGCCAGCAGGCCGGGGGGGGTTCAGCATACCTACGAGCAGTACTTC.

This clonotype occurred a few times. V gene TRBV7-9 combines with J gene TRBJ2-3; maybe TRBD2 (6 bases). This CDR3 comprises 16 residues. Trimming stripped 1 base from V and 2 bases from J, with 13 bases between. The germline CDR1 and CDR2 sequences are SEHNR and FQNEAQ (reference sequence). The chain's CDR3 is CASSLGTTGDTDTQYF. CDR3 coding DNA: TGTGCCAGCAGCTTAGGCACAACGGGAGACACAGATACGCAGTATTTT.

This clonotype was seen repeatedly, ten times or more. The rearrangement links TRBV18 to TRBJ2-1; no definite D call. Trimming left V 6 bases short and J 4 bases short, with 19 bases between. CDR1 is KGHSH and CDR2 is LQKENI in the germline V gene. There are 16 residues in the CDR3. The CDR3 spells CASSPRVTADYNEQFF. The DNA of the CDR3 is TGTGCCAGCTCCCCCCGGGTAACAGCAGATTACAATGAGCAGTTCTTC.

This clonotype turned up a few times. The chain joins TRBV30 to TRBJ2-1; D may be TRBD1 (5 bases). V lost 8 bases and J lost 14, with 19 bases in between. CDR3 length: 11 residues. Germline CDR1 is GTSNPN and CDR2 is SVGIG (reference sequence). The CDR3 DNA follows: TGTGCCGTGCAACTGGGGCCCCGAGAGTTCTTC. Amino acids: CAVQLGPREFF.

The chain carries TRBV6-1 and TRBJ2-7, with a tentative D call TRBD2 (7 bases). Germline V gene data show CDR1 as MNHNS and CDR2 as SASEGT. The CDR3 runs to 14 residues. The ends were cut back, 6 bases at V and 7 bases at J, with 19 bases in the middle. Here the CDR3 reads CASRFRLGGGEQYF. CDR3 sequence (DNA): TGTGCCAGCAGGTTCCGATTGGGAGGGGGAGAGCAGTACTTC.

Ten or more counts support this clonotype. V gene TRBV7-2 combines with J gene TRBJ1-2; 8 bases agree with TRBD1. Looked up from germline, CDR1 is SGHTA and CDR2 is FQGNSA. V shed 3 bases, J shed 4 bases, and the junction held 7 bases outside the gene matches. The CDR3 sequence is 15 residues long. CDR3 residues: CASSLTGTGVYGYTF. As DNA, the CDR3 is TGTGCCAGCAGCTTGACCGGGACAGGCGTCTATGGCTACACCTTC. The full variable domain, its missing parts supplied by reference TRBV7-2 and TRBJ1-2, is GAGVSQSPSNKVTEKGKDVELRCDPISGHTALYWYRQSLGQGLEFLIYFQGNSAPDKSGLPSDRFSAERTGGSVSTLTIQRTQQEDSAVYLCASSLTGTGVYGYTFGSGTRLTVV.

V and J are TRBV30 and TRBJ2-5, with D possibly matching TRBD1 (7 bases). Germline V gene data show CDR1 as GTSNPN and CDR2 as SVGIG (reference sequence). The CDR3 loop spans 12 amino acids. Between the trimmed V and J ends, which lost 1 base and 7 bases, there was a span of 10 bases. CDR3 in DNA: TGTGCCTGGAGTGGACAGGGAGGGACCCAGTACTTC. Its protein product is CAWSGQGGTQYF.

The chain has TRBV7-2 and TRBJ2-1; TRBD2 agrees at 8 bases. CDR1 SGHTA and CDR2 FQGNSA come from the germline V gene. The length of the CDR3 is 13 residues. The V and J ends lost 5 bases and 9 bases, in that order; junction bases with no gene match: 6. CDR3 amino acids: CASSPLAALEQFF. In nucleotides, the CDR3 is TGTGCCAGCAGCCCACTAGCGGCGCTTGAGCAGTTCTTC.

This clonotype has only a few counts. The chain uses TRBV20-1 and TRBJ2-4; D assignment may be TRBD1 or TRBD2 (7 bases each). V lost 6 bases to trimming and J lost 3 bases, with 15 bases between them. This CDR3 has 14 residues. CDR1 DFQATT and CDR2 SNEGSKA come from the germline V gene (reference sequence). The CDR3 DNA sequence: TGCAGTGCCAGGGGGGGGCTTGACAAAAACATTCAGTACTTC. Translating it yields CSARGGLDKNIQYF.

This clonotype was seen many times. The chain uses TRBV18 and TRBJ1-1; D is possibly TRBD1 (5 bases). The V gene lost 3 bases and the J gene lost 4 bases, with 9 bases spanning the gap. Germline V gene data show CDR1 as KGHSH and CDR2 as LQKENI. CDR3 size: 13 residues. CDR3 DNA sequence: TGTGCCAGCTCACCGAATGGGGGCACTGAAGCTTTCTTT. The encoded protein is CASSPNGGTEAFF.

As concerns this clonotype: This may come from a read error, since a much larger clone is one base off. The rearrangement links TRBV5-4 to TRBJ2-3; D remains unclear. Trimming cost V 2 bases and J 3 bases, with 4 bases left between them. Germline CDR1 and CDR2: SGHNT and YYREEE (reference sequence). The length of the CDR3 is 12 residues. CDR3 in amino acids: CASSLETDTQYF. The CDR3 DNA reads TGTGCCAGCAGCTTAGAAACAGATACGCAGTATTTT.

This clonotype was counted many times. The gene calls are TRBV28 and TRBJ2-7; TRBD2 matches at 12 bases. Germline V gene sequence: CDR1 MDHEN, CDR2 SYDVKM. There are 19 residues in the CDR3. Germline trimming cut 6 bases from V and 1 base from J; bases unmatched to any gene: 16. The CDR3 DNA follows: TGTGCCAGCAGCCAGATAACTAGCGGGAGGTTCCATATGTCCTACGAGCAGTACTTC. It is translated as CASSQITSGRFHMSYEQYF.

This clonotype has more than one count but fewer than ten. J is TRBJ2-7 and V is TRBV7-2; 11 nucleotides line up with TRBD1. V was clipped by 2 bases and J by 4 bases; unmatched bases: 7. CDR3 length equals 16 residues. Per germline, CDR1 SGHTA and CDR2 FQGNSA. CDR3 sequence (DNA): TGTGCCAGCAGCTTATGGGGTGGACAGGGGGCTTACGAGCAGTACTTC. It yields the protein CASSLWGGQGAYEQYF.

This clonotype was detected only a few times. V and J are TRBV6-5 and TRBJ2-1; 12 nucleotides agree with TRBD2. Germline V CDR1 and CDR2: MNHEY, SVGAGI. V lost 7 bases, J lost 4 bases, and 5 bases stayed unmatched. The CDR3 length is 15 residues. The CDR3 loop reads CASIYGTSGYNEQFF. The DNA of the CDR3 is TGTGCCAGCATCTACGGGACTAGCGGGTACAATGAGCAGTTCTTC.

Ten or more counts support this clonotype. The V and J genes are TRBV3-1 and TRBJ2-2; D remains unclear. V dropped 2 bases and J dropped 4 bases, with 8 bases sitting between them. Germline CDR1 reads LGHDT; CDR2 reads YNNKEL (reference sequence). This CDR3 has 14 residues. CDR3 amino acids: CASSQPLLTGELFF. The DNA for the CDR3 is TGTGCCAGCAGCCAACCTCTCCTCACCGGGGAGCTGTTTTTT. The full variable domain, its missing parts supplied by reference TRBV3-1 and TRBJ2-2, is DTAVSQTPKYLVTQMGNDKSIKCEQNLGHDTMYWYKQDSKKFLKIMFSYNNKELIINETVPNRFSPKSPDKAHLNLHINSLELGDSAVYFCASSQPLLTGELFFGEGSRLTVL.

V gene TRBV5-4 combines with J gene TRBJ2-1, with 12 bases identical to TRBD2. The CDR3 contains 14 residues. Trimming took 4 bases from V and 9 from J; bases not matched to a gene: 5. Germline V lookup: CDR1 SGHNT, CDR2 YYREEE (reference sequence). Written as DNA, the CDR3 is TGTGCCAGCAGCCCGAGGACTAGCGGGGTTGAGCAGTTCTTC. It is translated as CASSPRTSGVEQFF.

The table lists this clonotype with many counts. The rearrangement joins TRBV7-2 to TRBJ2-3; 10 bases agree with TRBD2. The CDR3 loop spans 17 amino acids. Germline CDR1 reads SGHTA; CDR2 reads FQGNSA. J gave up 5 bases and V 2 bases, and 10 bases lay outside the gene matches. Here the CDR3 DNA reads TGTGCCAGCAGCTTAATAGCGGGGGGTCAGCTAGGAGATACGCAGTATTTT. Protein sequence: CASSLIAGGQLGDTQYF.

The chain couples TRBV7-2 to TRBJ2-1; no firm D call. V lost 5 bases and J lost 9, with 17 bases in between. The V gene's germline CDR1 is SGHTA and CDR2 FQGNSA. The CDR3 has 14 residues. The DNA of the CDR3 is TGTGCCAGCAGCCCCCCCTGGCTAGGCGGTGAGCAGTTCTTC. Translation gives CASSPPWLGGEQFF.

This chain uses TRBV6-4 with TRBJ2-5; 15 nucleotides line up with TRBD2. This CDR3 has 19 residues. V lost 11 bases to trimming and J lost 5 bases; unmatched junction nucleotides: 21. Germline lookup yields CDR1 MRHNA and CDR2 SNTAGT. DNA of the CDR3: TGTGCCTTCAGTGGACTACCCGGGACTAGCGGGAGGCTGAGGGAGACCCAGTACTTC. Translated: CAFSGLPGTSGRLRETQYF.

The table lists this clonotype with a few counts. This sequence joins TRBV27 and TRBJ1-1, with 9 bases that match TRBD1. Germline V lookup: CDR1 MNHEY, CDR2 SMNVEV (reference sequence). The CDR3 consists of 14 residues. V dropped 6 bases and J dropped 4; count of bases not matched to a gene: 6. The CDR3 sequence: CASSLTGGITEAFF. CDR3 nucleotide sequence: TGTGCCAGCAGCTTGACAGGGGGGATCACTGAAGCTTTCTTT.